These 18 T cell receptor beta chains were all obtained from the same sample, sequenced in a study of cytomegalovirus exposure and HLA in healthy donors. The primer mix had 60 Vbeta and 13 Jbeta primers. Measured with immunoSEQ multiplex PCR; TCRdb has only the in-frame clones, and not every one. The table includes about 150,000 clones, more than 75% detected once. What was sequenced was PBMCs. The receptor set was obtained from a human donor in good health.

This chain links TRBV5-4 with TRBJ2-1; 9 bases are a match to TRBD2. Germline V lookup: CDR1 SGHNT, CDR2 YYREEE (reference sequence). CDR3 size: 17 residues. The J segment lost 10 bases and the V segment lost 0 bases, leaving 14 bases of the junction unmatched. The CDR3: CASSLGAGGFTYREQFF. CDR3 bases: TGTGCCAGCAGCTTGGGGGCGGGGGGGTTCACCTACAGAGAGCAGTTCTTC.

The chain combines TRBV7-2 with TRBJ1-1; tentative D call: TRBD1 (6 bases). CDR1 is SGHTA and CDR2 is FQGNSA in the germline V gene. The CDR3 has 15 amino acids. V lost 5 bases and J lost 7, with 20 bases in between. In DNA, the CDR3 is TGTGCCAGCAGCGTGATACAGGGTGGGGCGATTGAAGCTTTCTTT. Its protein product is CASSVIQGGAIEAFF. The variable domain in full, completed from reference TRBV7-2 and TRBJ1-1, reads GAGVSQSPSNKVTEKGKDVELRCDPISGHTALYWYRQSLGQGLEFLIYFQGNSAPDKSGLPSDRFSAERTGGSVSTLTIQRTQQEDSAVYLCASSVIQGGAIEAFFGQGTRLTVV.

V is TRBV7-6 and J is TRBJ2-5; 9 positions match TRBD2. The germline V gene encodes CDR1 SGHVS and CDR2 FNYEAQ. The CDR3 loop spans 13 amino acids. The trim removed 4 bases at V and 4 bases at J, leaving 1 base unmatched. CDR3 protein: CASSSGLAETQYF. The DNA of the CDR3 is TGTGCCAGCAGCTCGGGACTAGCAGAGACCCAGTACTTC.

This clone was detected once. The CDR3: CASSLTLGSGSGIQYF. CDR3 nucleotide sequence: TGTGCCAGCAGTTTAACCCTAGGGAGCGGGAGCGGCATTCAGTACTTC. The V and J genes are TRBV28 and TRBJ2-4; 8 nucleotides align to TRBD2. After removal of 2 bases from V and 9 bases from J, the junction contained 12 bases not matched to a gene. The germline V gene encodes CDR1 MDHEN and CDR2 SYDVKM. The CDR3 spans 16 residues.

The rearrangement uses TRBV2 and TRBJ1-1; D gene uncertain. Trimming left V 6 bases short and J 2 bases short, with 16 bases between. In germline, CDR1 is SNHLY, CDR2 FYNNEI. The CDR3 length is 15 residues. In DNA form, the CDR3 reads TGTGCCAGCAGGAGAGGAGCATTGTTAAACACTGAAGCTTTCTTT. It is translated as CASRRGALLNTEAFF.

The chain has TRBV19 and TRBJ2-7, with TRBD2 identical over 8 bases. The J segment lost 0 bases and the V segment lost 9 bases, leaving 1 base of the junction unmatched. The CDR3 is 12 residues long. Germline V gene lookup returns CDR1 LNHDA and CDR2 SQIVND (reference sequence). The CDR3 loop is CASGTSSYEQYF. For the CDR3, the DNA is TGTGCCAGCGGGACTAGCTCCTACGAGCAGTACTTC.

This chain connects TRBV9 to TRBJ2-1; the match to TRBD2 covers 11 bases. This CDR3 spans 15 amino acids. Germline CDR1 SGDLS, CDR2 YYNGEE. The J segment lost 3 bases and the V segment lost 3 bases, leaving 2 bases of the junction unmatched. Written as DNA, the CDR3 is TGTGCCAGCAGCGGGGGACTAGCGGACTACAATGAGCAGTTCTTC. Translated, it gives CASSGGLADYNEQFF.

This chain connects TRBV13 to TRBJ2-1; the match to TRBD2 covers 7 bases. Germline V gene lookup returns CDR1 PRHDT and CDR2 FYEKMQ (reference sequence). The J segment lost 6 bases and the V segment lost 2 bases, leaving 13 bases of the junction unmatched. This CDR3 has 17 residues. The CDR3 DNA sequence: TGTGCCAGCAGCTTATACTCTGGCGGGAGCGGCTTCAATGAGCAGTTCTTC. Translating gives CASSLYSGGSGFNEQFF.

This clone was detected a few times. The chain recombines TRBV18 with TRBJ2-2; maybe TRBD1 (6 bases). V dropped 6 bases and J dropped 7 bases, with 15 bases sitting between them. The CDR3 contains 14 residues. Germline V lookup: CDR1 KGHSH, CDR2 LQKENI. The CDR3 bases are TGTGCCAGCTCTCAGGACAGACCAGACGGGGAGCTGTTTTTT. It is translated as CASSQDRPDGELFF.

The rearrangement links TRBV7-9 to TRBJ2-1, with 8 positions matching TRBD2. With V trimmed by 8 bases and J by 4 bases, 7 bases remained unmatched. This CDR3 spans 14 amino acids. CDR1 is SEHNR, CDR2 FQNEAQ, per germline (reference sequence). The CDR3 coding sequence is TGTGCCAGCGTCGGGGGGGCCCAGTACAATGAGCAGTTCTTC. Translation gives CASVGGAQYNEQFF.

As to this clone: The junction does not match germline at one end; this may be a read error. The rearrangement joins TRBV4-3 to TRBJ1-5; 10 bases line up with TRBD1. The CDR3 consists of 15 residues. Germline CDR1 is LGHNA and CDR2 is YSLEER. Here the CDR3 reads CASSQSGTGDQLQHF. The CDR3 region has the DNA TGCGCCAGCAGCCAAAGCGGGACAGGGGATCAGCTCCAGCATTTT.

The chain couples TRBV30 to TRBJ1-6; the match to TRBD1 covers 7 bases. Germline CDR1 GTSNPN, CDR2 SVGIG (reference sequence). The J segment lost 7 bases and the V segment lost 4 bases, leaving 7 bases of the junction unmatched. The CDR3 covers 14 residues. DNA of the CDR3: TGTGCCTGGAAATTTGGGACAGACAATTCACCCCTCCACTTT. Its protein product is CAWKFGTDNSPLHF.

Here the CDR3 DNA reads TGTGCCAGCAGTTTGGAGGCTGTCTCCTACAATGAGCAGTTCTTC. It yields the protein CASSLEAVSYNEQFF. The chain links TRBV6-1 to TRBJ2-1, with D maybe TRBD2 (5 bases). CDR3 length equals 15 residues. V shed 5 bases and J shed 0 bases, with 11 bases lying between them. Germline V gene data show CDR1 as MNHNS and CDR2 as SASEGT.

This clone appeared a few times. The chain combines TRBV5-8 with TRBJ1-2, with 7 positions matching TRBD1. After removal of 0 bases from V and 3 bases from J, the junction contained 5 bases not matched to a gene. Germline V gene sequence: CDR1 SGHTS, CDR2 YDEGEE. This CDR3 is built from 15 residues. This chain's CDR3 is CASSLVVQGHYGYTF. The CDR3, as DNA: TGTGCCAGCAGCTTGGTGGTACAGGGGCACTATGGCTACACCTTC.

The chain joins TRBV5-1 to TRBJ1-4; D possibly corresponds to TRBD1 (5 bases). Germline V gene lookup returns CDR1 SGHRS and CDR2 YFSETQ. The CDR3 is made up of 16 amino acids. V shed 0 bases and J shed 0 bases, with 9 bases lying between them. CDR3 protein: CASSLGWGATNEKLFF. The CDR3 DNA reads as TGCGCCAGCAGCTTGGGATGGGGGGCAACTAATGAAAAACTGTTTTTT.

In nucleotides, the CDR3 is TGTGCCAGCAGTCCCCGGACTAGCACTTTCGCAGATACGCAGTATTTT. Protein sequence: CASSPRTSTFADTQYF. The chain is built from TRBV27 and TRBJ2-3; TRBD2 agrees at 8 bases. This CDR3 has 16 amino acids. Germline V gene lookup returns CDR1 MNHEY and CDR2 SMNVEV (reference sequence). V was pared by 5 bases and J by 4 bases, with 11 bases of the junction left unmatched.

J is TRBJ1-1 and V is TRBV19; 8 bases map to TRBD1. Germline assignment: CDR1 LNHDA and CDR2 SQIVND (reference sequence). The CDR3 has 15 amino acids. The V and J ends lost 6 bases and 2 bases, in that order; junction bases with no gene match: 8. CDR3 DNA sequence: TGTGCCAGTAGATTTCCGGGACAGGCTAACACTGAAGCTTTCTTT. This encodes CASRFPGQANTEAFF. Using reference TRBV19 and TRBJ1-1 for the parts outside the CDR3, the full variable domain is DGGITQSPKYLFRKEGQNVTLSCEQNLNHDAMYWYRQDPGQGLRLIYYSQIVNDFQKGDIAEGYSVSREKKESFPLTVTSAQKNPTAFYLCASRFPGQANTEAFFGQGTRLTVV.

The V call is TRBV7-6, the J call TRBJ1-1, with TRBD1 matching 8 bases. The CDR3 is 15 residues long. Germline values: CDR1 SGHVS, CDR2 FNYEAQ. The V segment lost 4 bases and the J segment 0 bases; nucleotides outside the gene matches: 4. In nucleotides, the CDR3 is TGTGCCAGCAGCTCTGGACAGGGCCTGAACACTGAAGCTTTCTTT. The encoded protein is CASSSGQGLNTEAFF.